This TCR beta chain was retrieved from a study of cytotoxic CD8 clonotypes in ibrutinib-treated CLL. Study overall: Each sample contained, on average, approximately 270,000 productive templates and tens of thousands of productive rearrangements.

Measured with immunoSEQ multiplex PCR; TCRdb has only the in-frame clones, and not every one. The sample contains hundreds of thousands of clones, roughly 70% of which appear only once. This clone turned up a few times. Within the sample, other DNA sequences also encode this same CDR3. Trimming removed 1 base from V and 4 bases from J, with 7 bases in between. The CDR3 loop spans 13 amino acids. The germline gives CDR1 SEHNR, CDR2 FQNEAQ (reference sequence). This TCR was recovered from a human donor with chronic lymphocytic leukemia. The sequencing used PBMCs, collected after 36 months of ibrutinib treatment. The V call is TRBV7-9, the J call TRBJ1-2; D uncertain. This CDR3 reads CASSLVSGYGYTF. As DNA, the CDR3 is TGTGCCAGCAGCTTAGTTTCGGGCTATGGCTACACCTTC.